The count of the clone carrying this T cell receptor beta chain is one. These data belong to a study of cytomegalovirus exposure and HLA in healthy donors. Germline assignment: CDR1 KGHSH and CDR2 LQKENI. The ends were cut back, 6 bases at V and 1 base at J, with 12 bases in the middle. The CDR3 consists of 14 residues. PCR used 60 Vbeta primers and 13 Jbeta primers. Data came from immunoSEQ multiplex PCR; TCRdb stores just in-frame clones and leaves some out. The data contain about 91,000 clones, around 59% of them singletons. J is TRBJ1-1 and V is TRBV18; D may be TRBD1 (6 bases). The TCR was taken from a human donor in good health. The sequenced sample was PBMCs. The CDR3 region has the DNA TGTGCCAGCTCCCTAGGGGGACCGAACACTGAAGCTTTCTTT. This translates into CASSLGGPNTEAFF.